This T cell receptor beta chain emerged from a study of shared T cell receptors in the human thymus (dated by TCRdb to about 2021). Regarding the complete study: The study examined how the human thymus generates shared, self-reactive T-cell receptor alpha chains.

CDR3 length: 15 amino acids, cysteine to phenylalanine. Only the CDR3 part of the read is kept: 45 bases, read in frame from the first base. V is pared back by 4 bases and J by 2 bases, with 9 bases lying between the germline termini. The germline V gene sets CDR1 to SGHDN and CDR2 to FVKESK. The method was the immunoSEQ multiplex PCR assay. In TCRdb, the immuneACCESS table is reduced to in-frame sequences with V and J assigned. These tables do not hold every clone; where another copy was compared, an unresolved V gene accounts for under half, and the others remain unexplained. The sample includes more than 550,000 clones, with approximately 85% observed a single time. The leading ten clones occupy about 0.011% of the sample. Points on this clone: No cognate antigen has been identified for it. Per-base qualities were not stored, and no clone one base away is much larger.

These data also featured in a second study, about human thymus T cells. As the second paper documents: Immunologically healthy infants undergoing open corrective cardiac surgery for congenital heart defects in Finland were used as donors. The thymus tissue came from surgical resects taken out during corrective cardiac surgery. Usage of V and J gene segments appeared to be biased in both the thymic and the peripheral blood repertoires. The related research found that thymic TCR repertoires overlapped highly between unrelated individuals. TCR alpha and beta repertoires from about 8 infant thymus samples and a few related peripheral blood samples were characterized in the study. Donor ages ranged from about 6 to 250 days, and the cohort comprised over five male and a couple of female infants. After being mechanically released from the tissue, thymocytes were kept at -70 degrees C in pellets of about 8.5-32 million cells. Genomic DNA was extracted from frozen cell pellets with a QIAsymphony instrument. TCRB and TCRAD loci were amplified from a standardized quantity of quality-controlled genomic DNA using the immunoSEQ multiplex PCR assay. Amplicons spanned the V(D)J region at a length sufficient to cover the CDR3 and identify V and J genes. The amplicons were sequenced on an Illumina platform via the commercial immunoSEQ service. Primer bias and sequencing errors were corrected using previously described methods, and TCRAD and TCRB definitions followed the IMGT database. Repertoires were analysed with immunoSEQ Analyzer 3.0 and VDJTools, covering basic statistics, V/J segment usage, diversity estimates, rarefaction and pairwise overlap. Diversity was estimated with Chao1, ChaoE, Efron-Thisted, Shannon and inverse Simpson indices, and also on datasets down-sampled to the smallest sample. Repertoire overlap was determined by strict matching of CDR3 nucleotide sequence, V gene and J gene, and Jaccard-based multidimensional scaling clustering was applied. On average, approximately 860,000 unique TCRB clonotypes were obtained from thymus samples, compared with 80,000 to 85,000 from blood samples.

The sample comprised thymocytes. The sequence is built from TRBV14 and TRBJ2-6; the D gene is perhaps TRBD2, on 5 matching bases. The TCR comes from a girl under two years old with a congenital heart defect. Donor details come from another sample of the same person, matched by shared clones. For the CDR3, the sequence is CASSLPGAGANVLTF. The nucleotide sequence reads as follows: TGTGCCAGCAGCCTCCCCGGGGCTGGGGCCAACGTCCTGACTTTC.